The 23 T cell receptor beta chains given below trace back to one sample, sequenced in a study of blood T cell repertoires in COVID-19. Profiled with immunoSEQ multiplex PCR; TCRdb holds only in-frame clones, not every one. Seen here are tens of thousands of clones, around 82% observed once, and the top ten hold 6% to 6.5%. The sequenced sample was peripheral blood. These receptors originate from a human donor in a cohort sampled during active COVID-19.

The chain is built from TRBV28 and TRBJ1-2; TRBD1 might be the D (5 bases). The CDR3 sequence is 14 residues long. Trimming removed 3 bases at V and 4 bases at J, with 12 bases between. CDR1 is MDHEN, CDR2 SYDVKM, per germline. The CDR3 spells CASSLTGRGYGYTF. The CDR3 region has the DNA TGTGCCAGCAGTTTGACGGGGAGGGGCTATGGCTACACCTTC.

Here the CDR3 reads CASSSGTSYEQYF. The CDR3, as DNA: TGTGCCAGCAGCTCCGGGACTTCCTACGAGCAGTACTTC. This chain joins TRBV5-5 and TRBJ2-7, with a weak D call TRBD2 (6 bases). Deletions cut 3 bases from V and 1 base from J, with 8 bases between. This CDR3 contains 13 residues. Looked up from germline, CDR1 is SGHKS and CDR2 is YYEKEE (reference sequence). Full variable domain (remainder filled in from reference TRBV5-5 and TRBJ2-7): DAGVTQSPTHLIKTRGQQVTLRCSPISGHKSVSWYQQVLGQGPQFIFQYYEKEERGRGNFPDRFSARQFPNYSSELNVNALLLGDSALYLCASSSGTSYEQYFGPGTRLTVT.

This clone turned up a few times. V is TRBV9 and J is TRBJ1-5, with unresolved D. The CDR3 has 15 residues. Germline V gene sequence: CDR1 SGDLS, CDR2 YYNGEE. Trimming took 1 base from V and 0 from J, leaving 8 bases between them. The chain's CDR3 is CASSVLGDSNQPQHF. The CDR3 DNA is TGTGCCAGCAGCGTACTAGGTGATAGCAATCAGCCCCAGCATTTT.

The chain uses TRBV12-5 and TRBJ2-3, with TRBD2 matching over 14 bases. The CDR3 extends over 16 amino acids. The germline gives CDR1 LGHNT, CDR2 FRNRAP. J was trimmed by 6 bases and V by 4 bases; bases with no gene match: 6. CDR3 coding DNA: TGTGCTAGTGGTTCGGGACTAGCGGGAGTATCTGATACGCAGTATTTT. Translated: CASGSGLAGVSDTQYF.

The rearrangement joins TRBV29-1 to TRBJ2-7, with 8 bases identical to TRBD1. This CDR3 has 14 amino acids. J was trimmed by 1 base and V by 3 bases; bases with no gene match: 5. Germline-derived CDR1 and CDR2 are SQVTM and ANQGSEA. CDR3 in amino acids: CSVEGTGGSYEQYF. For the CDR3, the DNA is TGCAGCGTTGAGGGGACAGGAGGATCCTACGAGCAGTACTTC.

The CDR3 DNA follows: TGCGCCAGCAGGGACTTCCGGGACAGGGACATTCAGTACTTC. It codes for CASRDFRDRDIQYF. The rearrangement joins TRBV5-1 to TRBJ2-4, with 9 bases lining up with TRBD1. Germline CDR1 reads SGHRS; CDR2 reads YFSETQ. The CDR3 totals 14 residues. The J segment lost 8 bases and the V segment lost 5 bases, leaving 8 bases of the junction unmatched.

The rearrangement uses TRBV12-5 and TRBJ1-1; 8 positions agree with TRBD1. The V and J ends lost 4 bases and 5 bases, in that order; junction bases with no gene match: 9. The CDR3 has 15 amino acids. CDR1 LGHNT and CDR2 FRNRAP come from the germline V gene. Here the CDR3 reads CASGSSRGQRTEAFF. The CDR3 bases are TGTGCTAGTGGTTCGAGCAGGGGGCAACGGACTGAAGCTTTCTTT.

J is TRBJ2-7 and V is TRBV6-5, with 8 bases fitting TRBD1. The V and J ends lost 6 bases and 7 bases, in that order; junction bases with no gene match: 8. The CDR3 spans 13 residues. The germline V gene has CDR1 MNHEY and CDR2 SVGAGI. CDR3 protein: CASRDRAPGEQYF. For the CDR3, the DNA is TGTGCCAGCAGGGACAGGGCCCCGGGTGAGCAGTACTTC.

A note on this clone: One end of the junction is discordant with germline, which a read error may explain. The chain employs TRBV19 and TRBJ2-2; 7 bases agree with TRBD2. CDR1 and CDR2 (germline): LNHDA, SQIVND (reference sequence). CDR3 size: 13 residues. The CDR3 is CAIGLENSGELFF. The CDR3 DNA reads TGTGCCATAGGACTAGAGAACTCCGGGGAGCTGTTTTTT.

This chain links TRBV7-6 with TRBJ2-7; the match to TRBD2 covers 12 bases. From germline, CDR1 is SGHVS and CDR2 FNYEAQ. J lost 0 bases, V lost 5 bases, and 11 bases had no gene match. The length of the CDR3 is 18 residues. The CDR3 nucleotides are TGTGCCAGCAGCATGAGGACTAGCGGGGCCTGGGGCTCCTACGAGCAGTACTTC. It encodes CASSMRTSGAWGSYEQYF.

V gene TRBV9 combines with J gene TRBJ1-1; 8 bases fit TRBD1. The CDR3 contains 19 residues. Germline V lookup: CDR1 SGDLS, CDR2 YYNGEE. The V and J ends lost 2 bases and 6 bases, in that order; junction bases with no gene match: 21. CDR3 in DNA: TGTGCCAGCAGCGTTTTGGGATCAGGGGGCCCCACTCTAAGGGCTGAAGCTTTCTTT. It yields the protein CASSVLGSGGPTLRAEAFF.

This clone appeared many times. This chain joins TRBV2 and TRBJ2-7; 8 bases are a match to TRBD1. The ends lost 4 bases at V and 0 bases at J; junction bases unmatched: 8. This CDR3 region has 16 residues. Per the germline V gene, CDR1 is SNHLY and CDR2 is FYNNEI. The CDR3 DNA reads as TGTGCCAGCAGTGGGACAGGGTACCATAGCTCCTACGAGCAGTACTTC. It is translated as CASSGTGYHSSYEQYF.

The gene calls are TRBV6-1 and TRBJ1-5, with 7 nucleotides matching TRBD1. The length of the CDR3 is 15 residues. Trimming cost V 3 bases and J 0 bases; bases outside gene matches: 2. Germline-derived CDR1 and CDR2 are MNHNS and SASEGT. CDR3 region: CASSDQGVSNQPQHF. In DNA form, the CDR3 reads TGTGCCAGCAGTGATCAGGGGGTTAGCAATCAGCCCCAGCATTTT.

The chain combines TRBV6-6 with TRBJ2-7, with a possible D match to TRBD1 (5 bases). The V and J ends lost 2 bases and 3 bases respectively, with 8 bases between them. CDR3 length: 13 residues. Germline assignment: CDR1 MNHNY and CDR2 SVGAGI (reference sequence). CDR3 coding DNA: TGTGCCAGCAGTTACGGGGCCTACTACGAGCAGTACTTC. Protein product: CASSYGAYYEQYF.

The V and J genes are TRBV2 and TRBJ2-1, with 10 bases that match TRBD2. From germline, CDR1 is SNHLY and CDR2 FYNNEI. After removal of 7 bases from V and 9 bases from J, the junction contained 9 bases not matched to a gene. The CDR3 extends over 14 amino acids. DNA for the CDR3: TGTGCCAGCAAATCTAGCGGGGGTCGTGTTGAGCAGTTCTTC. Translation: CASKSSGGRVEQFF. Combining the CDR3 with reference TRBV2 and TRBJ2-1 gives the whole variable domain EPEVTQTPSHQVTQMGQEVILRCVPISNHLYFYWYRQILGQKVEFLVSFYNNEISEKSEIFDDQFSVERPDGSNFTLKIRSTKLEDSAMYFCASKSSGGRVEQFFGPGTRLTVL.

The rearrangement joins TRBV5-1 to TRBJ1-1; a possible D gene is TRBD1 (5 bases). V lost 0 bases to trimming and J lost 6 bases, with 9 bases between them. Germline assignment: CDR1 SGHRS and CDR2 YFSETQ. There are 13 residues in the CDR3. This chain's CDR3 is CASSLDGTSEAFF. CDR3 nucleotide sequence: TGCGCCAGCAGCTTGGATGGGACTTCTGAAGCTTTCTTT.

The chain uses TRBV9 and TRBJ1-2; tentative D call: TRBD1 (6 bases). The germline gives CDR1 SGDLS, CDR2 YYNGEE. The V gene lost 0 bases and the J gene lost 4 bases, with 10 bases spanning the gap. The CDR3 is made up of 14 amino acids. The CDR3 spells CASSVAGGGYGYTF. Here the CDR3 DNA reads TGTGCCAGCAGCGTAGCGGGAGGGGGCTATGGCTACACCTTC.

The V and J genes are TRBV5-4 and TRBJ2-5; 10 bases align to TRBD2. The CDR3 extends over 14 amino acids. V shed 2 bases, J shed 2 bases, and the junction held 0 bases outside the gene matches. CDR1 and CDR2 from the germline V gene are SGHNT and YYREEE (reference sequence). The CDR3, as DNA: TGTGCCAGCAGCTTAGCGGGAGGGCAAGAGACCCAGTACTTC. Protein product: CASSLAGGQETQYF.

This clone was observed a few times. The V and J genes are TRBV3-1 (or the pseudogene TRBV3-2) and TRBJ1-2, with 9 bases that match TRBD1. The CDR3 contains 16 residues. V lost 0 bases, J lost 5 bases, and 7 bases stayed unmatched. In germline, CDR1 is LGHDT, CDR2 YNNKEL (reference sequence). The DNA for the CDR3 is TGTGCCAGCAGCCAAGATCTACAGGGGGCGAGGTATGGCTACACCTTC. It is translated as CASSQDLQGARYGYTF.

The chain's CDR3 is CAAFPGDRATNEKLFF. The CDR3, as DNA: TGTGCCGCCTTTCCTGGGGACAGGGCAACTAATGAAAAACTGTTTTTT. V and J are TRBV30 and TRBJ1-4; 9 bases align to TRBD1. Germline V gene lookup returns CDR1 GTSNPN and CDR2 SVGIG (reference sequence). This CDR3 has 16 residues. V shed 8 bases, J shed 0 bases, and the junction held 10 bases outside the gene matches.

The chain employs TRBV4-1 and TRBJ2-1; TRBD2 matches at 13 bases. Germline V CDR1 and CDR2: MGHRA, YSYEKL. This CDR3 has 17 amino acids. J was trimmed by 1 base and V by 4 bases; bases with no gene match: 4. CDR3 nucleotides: TGCGCCAGCAGCCGCCAACTAGCGGGAGGGTCCTACAATGAGCAGTTCTTC. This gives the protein CASSRQLAGGSYNEQFF.

CDR3 amino acids: CASSSGLARELFF. CDR3 nucleotide sequence: TGCGCCAGCAGTTCCGGACTAGCCCGGGAGCTGTTTTTT. This chain uses TRBV10-2 with TRBJ2-2, with 8 bases aligning to TRBD2. The CDR3 extends over 13 amino acids. The germline V gene has CDR1 WSHSY and CDR2 SAAADI. J gave up 9 bases and V 5 bases, and 5 bases lay outside the gene matches.

CDR3 DNA: TGTGCCAGCAGCTTAGCGACTAGCGGAAAGAGCACAGATACGCAGTATTTT. Translated, it gives CASSLATSGKSTDTQYF. The V call is TRBV5-4, the J call TRBJ2-3; 9 nucleotides align to TRBD2. J gave up 0 bases and V 2 bases, and 7 bases lay outside the gene matches. The CDR3 totals 17 residues. CDR1 SGHNT and CDR2 YYREEE come from the germline V gene (reference sequence).